One and the same sample provided the 30 T cell receptor beta chains below, sequenced in a study of T cells in narcolepsy. Repertoires were generated with immunoSEQ multiplex PCR, while TCRdb's copy carries only in-frame clones and drops some. The sample lists around 24,000 clones; around four fifths were seen once. Sequencing used CD45RA- memory CD4+ T cells from PBMCs. The source of these receptors is a human donor with narcolepsy.

V is TRBV19 and J is TRBJ2-5, with 11 bases aligning to TRBD2. The V segment lost 6 bases and the J segment 5 bases; nucleotides outside the gene matches: 5. This CDR3 is built from 14 residues. Per germline, CDR1 LNHDA and CDR2 SQIVND (reference sequence). CDR3 nucleotide sequence: TGTGCCAGTAGCCGACTAGCGGGAAGGGAGACCCAGTACTTC. It encodes CASSRLAGRETQYF. Looking up the rest from reference TRBV19 and TRBJ2-5 gives the full variable domain: DGGITQSPKYLFRKEGQNVTLSCEQNLNHDAMYWYRQDPGQGLRLIYYSQIVNDFQKGDIAEGYSVSREKKESFPLTVTSAQKNPTAFYLCASSRLAGRETQYFGPGTRLLVL.

This sequence joins TRBV6-1 and TRBJ1-5, with 8 positions matching TRBD1. V lost 7 bases, J lost 6 bases, and 8 bases stayed unmatched. Germline V gene data show CDR1 as MNHNS and CDR2 as SASEGT. The CDR3 runs 14 residues. DNA of the CDR3: TGTGCCAGCACCCCAGGGGGCTCAAGTCAGCCCCAGCATTTT. Encoded protein: CASTPGGSSQPQHF.

V is TRBV6-1 and J is TRBJ2-5; 12 positions match TRBD2. The better agreement between TRBJ2-7 and the DNA end casts doubt on the J call. The CDR3 sequence is 16 residues long. The germline V gene encodes CDR1 MNHNS and CDR2 SASEGT. The CDR3 region has the DNA TGTGCCAGCAGTGAGAGGTCTAGCGGGAGGGCCTACGAGCAGTACTTC. Its translation is CASSERSSGRAYEQYF.

This clone was found a few times. V and J are TRBV4-2 and TRBJ2-1; 10 nucleotides match TRBD2. J was trimmed by 2 bases and V by 3 bases; bases with no gene match: 4. CDR1 and CDR2 from the germline V gene are LGHNA and YNFKEQ. The CDR3 has 16 residues. The CDR3 DNA sequence: TGTGCCAGCAGCCAGTGGACTAGCGGAACCTACAATGAGCAGTTCTTC. It translates to CASSQWTSGTYNEQFF.

This clone was picked up a small number of times. The V and J genes are TRBV5-4 and TRBJ2-1; no clear D. CDR1 and CDR2 from the germline V gene are SGHNT and YYREEE (reference sequence). V was trimmed by 4 bases and J by 5 bases, leaving 10 bases between them. The CDR3 is 13 amino acids. For the CDR3, the DNA is TGTGCCAGCAGCCTCCCCCCGAACAATGAGCAGTTCTTC. Its translation: CASSLPPNNEQFF.

V and J are TRBV6-5 and TRBJ1-5; D remains unclear. The V and J ends lost 6 bases and 7 bases respectively, with 16 bases between them. Germline V gene data show CDR1 as MNHEY and CDR2 as SVGAGI. The length of the CDR3 is 14 residues. As DNA, the CDR3 is TGTGCCAGCAGCCCCCGAAGGGTGGGACAGCCCCAGCATTTT. This gives the protein CASSPRRVGQPQHF.

Of note for this clone: One end of the junction fails to match germline, which may point to a read error. V gene TRBV7-2 combines with J gene TRBJ2-7, with 7 bases identical to TRBD1. In germline, CDR1 is SGHTA, CDR2 FQGNSA. This CDR3 contains 13 residues. This chain's CDR3 is CASSLGELKGGVF. In DNA, the CDR3 is TGTGCCAGCAGCTTAGGAGAACTAAAAGGGGGCGTCTTC.

The chain is built from TRBV9 and TRBJ2-7; the match to TRBD2 covers 13 bases. Unmatched junction bases numbered 4, after V lost 3 bases and J lost 4 bases. The CDR3 sequence is 15 residues long. Per the germline V gene, CDR1 is SGDLS and CDR2 is YYNGEE. This CDR3 is CASSEGLAGRYEQYF. In DNA form, the CDR3 reads TGTGCCAGCAGCGAGGGACTAGCGGGAAGGTACGAGCAGTACTTC.

The chain's CDR3 is CASSPGQGAPRYFSGRAVVEQYF. DNA of the CDR3: TGTGCCAGCAGCCCAGGACAGGGGGCCCCCAGATACTTTAGCGGGAGGGCCGTGGTAGAGCAGTACTTC. V gene TRBV28 combines with J gene TRBJ2-5; D possibly uses TRBD1 or TRBD2 (11 bases each). Trimming took off 6 bases at V and 11 bases at J, with 49 bases between the two ends. The germline CDR1 and CDR2 sequences are MDHEN and SYDVKM. The CDR3 extends over 23 amino acids. Full variable domain (outside the CDR3, taken from reference TRBV28 and TRBJ2-5): DVKVTQSSRYLVKRTGEKVFLECVQDMDHENMFWYRQDPGLGLRLIYFSYDVKMKEKGDIPEGYSVSREKKERFSLILESASTNQTSMYLCASSPGQGAPRYFSGRAVVEQYFGPGTRLLVL.

This clone came up a few times. This chain links TRBV11-3 with TRBJ2-1; perhaps D is TRBD1 or TRBD2 (6 bases each). Trimming shortened V by 2 bases and J by 10 bases, and 15 bases separated the two germline ends. The CDR3 is made up of 14 amino acids. CDR1 SGHNT and CDR2 YENEEA come from the germline V gene. CDR3 in DNA: TGTGCCAGCAGCTTAATGAGGGGGGCAAGGGAGCAGTTCTTC. This translates into CASSLMRGAREQFF.

CDR3 nucleotides: TGTGCCAGCAGCTCCTTTATGCAGGGAAACATTCAGTACTTC. This encodes CASSSFMQGNIQYF. This sequence joins TRBV5-4 and TRBJ2-4; D perhaps matches TRBD1 (5 bases). The germline gives CDR1 SGHNT, CDR2 YYREEE (reference sequence). The CDR3 length is 14 residues. Trimming took 3 bases from V and 6 from J, leaving 13 bases between them.

The CDR3: CASSYQTGWQPQHF. The CDR3 DNA reads TGTGCCAGCAGTTACCAGACAGGCTGGCAGCCCCAGCATTTT. The chain couples TRBV28 to TRBJ1-5, with D possibly matching TRBD1 (6 bases). The CDR3 runs 14 residues. Germline V gene data show CDR1 as MDHEN and CDR2 as SYDVKM. The V and J ends lost 4 bases and 7 bases respectively, with 14 bases between them.

V is TRBV6-1 and J is TRBJ2-5; D remains unclear. The CDR3 totals 13 residues. Germline CDR1 reads MNHNS; CDR2 reads SASEGT. The ends were cut back, 7 bases at V and 4 bases at J, with 13 bases in the middle. The CDR3 DNA reads as TGTGCCAGCACTGGAAATGGGCGAGAGACCCAGTACTTC. Encoded protein: CASTGNGRETQYF.

The chain employs TRBV2 and TRBJ2-5, with D possibly TRBD2 on 6 matching bases. In germline, CDR1 is SNHLY, CDR2 FYNNEI. This CDR3 contains 12 residues. V was shortened by 4 bases and J by 3 bases, with 6 bases between the two germline ends. CDR3 DNA sequence: TGTGCCAGCAGTGTAGCGGAAGAGACCCAGTACTTC. It encodes CASSVAEETQYF.

The chain carries TRBV7-3 and TRBJ2-3; 8 bases fit TRBD2. Germline V gene data show CDR1 as SGHTA and CDR2 as FQGTGA. This CDR3 has 15 amino acids. V was pared by 6 bases and J by 3 bases, with 8 bases of the junction left unmatched. In DNA, the CDR3 is TGTGCCAGCAGGTCGAGCGGGAGCATAACAGATACGCAGTATTTT. Protein product: CASRSSGSITDTQYF.

This chain connects TRBV28 to TRBJ1-5; D possibly corresponds to TRBD1 (6 bases). The V gene's germline CDR1 is MDHEN and CDR2 SYDVKM. CDR3 length equals 13 residues. V was clipped by 11 bases and J by 11 bases, with 22 bases between them. The CDR3 region has the DNA TGTGCCGGGCAGGGGTCGAGAGTTAAAGCCCAGCATTTT. This gives the protein CAGQGSRVKAQHF.

This chain joins TRBV5-1 and TRBJ2-1; D may be TRBD2 (5 bases). The CDR3 spans 15 residues. With 7 bases removed from V and 0 bases from J, the gap between germline ends came to 14 bases. Germline CDR1 SGHRS, CDR2 YFSETQ. CDR3 protein: CASSTEGSSYNEQFF. The DNA for the CDR3 is TGCGCCAGCTCTACTGAGGGTAGCTCCTACAATGAGCAGTTCTTC.

This clone has a single count. The chain employs TRBV4-1 and TRBJ1-4; D is uncertain. The germline V and J ends were trimmed by 1 base and 5 bases, with 5 bases remaining between them. The germline V gene has CDR1 MGHRA and CDR2 YSYEKL. CDR3 length: 13 amino acids. The CDR3 DNA is TGCGCCAGCAGCCAAGGACCAAATGAAAAACTGTTTTTT. It encodes CASSQGPNEKLFF.

The chain recombines TRBV5-1 with TRBJ2-2; TRBD2 agrees at 10 bases. Per germline, CDR1 SGHRS and CDR2 YFSETQ. CDR3 length: 16 amino acids. V gave up 4 bases and J gave up 1 base; unmatched junction bases: 4. The CDR3 DNA sequence: TGCGCCAGCAGCCACAGGACTAGCGGGAACACCGGGGAGCTGTTTTTT. Amino acid sequence: CASSHRTSGNTGELFF.

The chain is built from TRBV28 and TRBJ1-1; weak D call: TRBD1 (5 bases). Germline assignment: CDR1 MDHEN and CDR2 SYDVKM. There are 15 residues in the CDR3. Trimming took 3 bases from V and 4 from J, leaving 15 bases between them. CDR3 residues: CASSFPGPGPTEAFF. The CDR3 DNA sequence: TGTGCCAGCAGTTTCCCAGGGCCGGGGCCCACTGAAGCTTTCTTT.

The chain couples TRBV6-1 to TRBJ1-3; D remains ambiguous. V was clipped by 5 bases and J by 7 bases, with 15 bases between them. The CDR3 is 14 residues long. Looked up from germline, CDR1 is MNHNS and CDR2 is SASEGT. This chain's CDR3 is CASSPGSAGNTIYF. DNA of the CDR3: TGTGCCAGCAGTCCAGGATCTGCGGGGAACACCATATATTTT.

This chain links TRBV19 with TRBJ2-1; possibly TRBD1 for D (6 bases). Per germline, CDR1 LNHDA and CDR2 SQIVND (reference sequence). This CDR3 has 14 residues. The V and J ends lost 6 bases and 10 bases respectively, with 19 bases between them. The DNA of the CDR3 is TGTGCCAGTAGGGAAATGGGGACACCCAACGAGCAGTTCTTC. Amino acid sequence: CASREMGTPNEQFF.

The J gene is TRBJ1-3, the V gene TRBV5-1; D is undetermined. V dropped 0 bases and J dropped 0 bases, with 10 bases sitting between them. This CDR3 spans 16 amino acids. Germline lookup yields CDR1 SGHRS and CDR2 YFSETQ. DNA of the CDR3: TGCGCCAGCAGCTTGGAAGTGGGAGGCTCTGGAAACACCATATATTTT. This codes for CASSLEVGGSGNTIYF. Full variable domain (outside the CDR3, taken from reference TRBV5-1 and TRBJ1-3): KAGVTQTPRYLIKTRGQQVTLSCSPISGHRSVSWYQQTPGQGLQFLFEYFSETQRNKGNFPGRFSGRQFSNSRSEMNVSTLELGDSALYLCASSLEVGGSGNTIYFGEGSWLTVV.

The V gene is TRBV28, the J gene TRBJ1-1, with D perhaps TRBD1 (5 bases). This CDR3 is built from 14 residues. V lost 3 bases to trimming and J lost 4 bases, with 12 bases between them. CDR1 is MDHEN, CDR2 SYDVKM, per germline. CDR3 in amino acids: CASSLEGRATEAFF. Here the CDR3 DNA reads TGTGCCAGCAGTTTGGAGGGGCGGGCCACTGAAGCTTTCTTT.

The rearrangement joins TRBV19 to TRBJ2-1; D is perhaps TRBD1 (6 bases). Trimming shortened V by 5 bases and J by 10 bases, and 15 bases separated the two germline ends. CDR3 length: 13 amino acids. Germline V CDR1 and CDR2: LNHDA, SQIVND (reference sequence). In nucleotides, the CDR3 is TGTGCCAGTAGTTCCCTCGGGACATACGAGCAGTTCTTC. This codes for CASSSLGTYEQFF. Complete variable domain (other parts from reference TRBV19 and TRBJ2-1): DGGITQSPKYLFRKEGQNVTLSCEQNLNHDAMYWYRQDPGQGLRLIYYSQIVNDFQKGDIAEGYSVSREKKESFPLTVTSAQKNPTAFYLCASSSLGTYEQFFGPGTRLTVL.

CDR3 nucleotide sequence: TGTGCCAGCAGCTTACGGGAGGCCTACGAGCAGTACTTC. Translation gives CASSLREAYEQYF. The rearrangement uses TRBV7-2 and TRBJ2-7, with 7 bases identical to TRBD2. The germline gives CDR1 SGHTA, CDR2 FQGNSA. Losses at the gene ends were 2 bases for V and 2 bases for J; bases not matched to a gene: 0. The CDR3 runs to 13 residues. Looking up the rest from reference TRBV7-2 and TRBJ2-7 gives the full variable domain: GAGVSQSPSNKVTEKGKDVELRCDPISGHTALYWYRQSLGQGLEFLIYFQGNSAPDKSGLPSDRFSAERTGGSVSTLTIQRTQQEDSAVYLCASSLREAYEQYFGPGTRLTVT.

This rearrangement joins TRBV10-1 to TRBJ2-7, with TRBD2 identical over 8 bases. From germline, CDR1 is WNHNN and CDR2 SYGVQD (reference sequence). This CDR3 region has 12 residues. V was clipped by 8 bases and J by 0 bases; unmatched bases: 0. The CDR3 is CASGTSSYEQYF. The CDR3 DNA sequence: TGCGCCAGCGGGACTAGCTCCTACGAGCAGTACTTC.

This clone was observed once. V usage is TRBV19 and J usage is TRBJ1-1; maybe TRBD1 (5 bases). Germline loops: CDR1 LNHDA, CDR2 SQIVND (reference sequence). Trimming removed 5 bases at V and 0 bases at J, with 13 bases between. The CDR3 covers 15 residues. The CDR3 is CASSLTGTLNTEAFF. The DNA for the CDR3 is TGTGCCAGTAGTTTGACCGGGACTCTGAACACTGAAGCTTTCTTT.

The rearrangement links TRBV6-5 to TRBJ2-5; 7 nucleotides agree with TRBD2. The better agreement between TRBJ2-7 and the DNA end casts doubt on the J call. The CDR3 is 15 amino acids. CDR1 and CDR2 (germline): MNHEY, SVGAGI. CDR3 nucleotide sequence: TGTGCCAGCAGTATATCCCTAGCGGTCTCCTACGAGCAGTACTTC. It translates to CASSISLAVSYEQYF.

This chain connects TRBV7-9 to TRBJ2-1; D gene ambiguous. Germline CDR1 SEHNR, CDR2 FQNEAQ (reference sequence). V was cut by 8 bases and J by 2 bases, with 7 bases left in between. The CDR3 spans 12 residues. CDR3 loop: CASPAPYNEQFF. In nucleotides, the CDR3 is TGTGCCAGCCCGGCCCCCTACAATGAGCAGTTCTTC.